This T cell receptor (beta chain) was retrieved from a study of T cells after yellow fever vaccination. The overall study: Preparing low-cell-number fractions relied on SMART-Seq v4 Ultra Low Input.

This clonotype turned up a few times. Germline CDR1 and CDR2: LGHDT and YNNKEL (reference sequence). This CDR3 has 15 amino acids. V shed 6 bases and J 5 bases; nucleotides not matched to a gene: 6. TCRdb analysed the 5' RACE reads with MiXCR anew, one entry per CDR3 protein. This sample carries approximately 510,000 distinct CDR3 sequences, less than 25% of them seen once, and the ten largest clones take around 17%. The sequencing here drew on PBMCs, taken roughly 20 days after the first yellow fever vaccination. This sequence originates from a man aged 18 to 30 who received the YFV17D yellow fever vaccine. The V call is TRBV3-1, the J call TRBJ2-1; 11 bases match TRBD2. The CDR3 spells CASRLSGGANNEQFF. Here the CDR3 DNA reads TGTGCCAGCAGACTTAGCGGGGGGGCCAACAATGAGCAGTTCTTC.